This T cell receptor beta chain was identified in a study of neurological immune-mediated disorders. Healthy controls were blood bank volunteers in Maryland, USA. The sorted libraries were made from about a million CD4+ or CD8+ T cells. At least ten counts were recorded for this clonotype. Trimming cost V 4 bases and J 3 bases, with 8 bases left between them. The CDR3 runs 13 residues. In germline, CDR1 is SNHLY, CDR2 FYNNEI. Every sequencing run gave over 200 million TCR-beta sequences, taken from 15-18 subjects. TCRdb itself ran the 5' RACE reads through MiXCR, one entry per CDR3 protein. The top ten clones hold approximately 8.7% of a sample with 40,000 or so distinct CDR3 sequences, roughly 4.8% of them seen once.

The sequenced sample was CD4+ T cells from blood. The receptor comes from a man aged 18 to 30 in good health. The rearrangement joins TRBV2 to TRBJ2-3, with a possible D match to TRBD1 (6 bases). CDR3 sequence reads: CASSGQGTDTQYF. The CDR3 nucleotides are TGTGCCAGCAGTGGGCAGGGGACAGATACGCAGTATTTT.